This T cell receptor beta chain stems from a study of shared clonotypes between healthy human individuals. Study-level results: Clonotype sharing across a handful of donors was observed for around 4.8% of naive CD4 clonotypes.

A remark on this clone: Its cognate antigen is unknown.

The ends were cut back, 4 bases at V and 2 bases at J, with 17 bases in the middle. Germline CDR1 is KGHSH and CDR2 is LQKENI. This CDR3 region has 17 residues. Some clones are missing from TCRdb's copy, which holds only in-frame ones; the method was immunoSEQ multiplex PCR. The table lists over 2 million clones, around 95% of them singletons. Sequencing input: naive CD4+ T cells sorted from blood. Subset: CD45RA+ positively selected. This sequence originates from a man aged 18 to 30 in good health. The rearrangement uses TRBV18 and TRBJ2-2; TRBD2 is a possible D gene (6 bases). CDR3 amino acids: CASSRIPRDSNTGELFF. As DNA, the CDR3 is TGTGCCAGCTCACGGATCCCCCGGGACTCTAACACCGGGGAGCTGTTTTTT. Full variable domain (rest looked up from reference TRBV18 and TRBJ2-2): NAGVMQNPRHLVRRRGQEARLRCSPMKGHSHVYWYRQLPEEGLKFMVYLQKENIIDESGMPKERFSAEFPKEGPSILRIQQVVRGDSAAYFCASSRIPRDSNTGELFFGEGSRLTVL.